The 29 T cell receptor beta chains presented below share a single source sample, sequenced in a study of cytomegalovirus exposure and HLA in healthy donors. PCR primers comprised 60 Vbeta and 13 Jbeta primers. Sequencing used immunoSEQ multiplex PCR; TCRdb keeps in-frame clones, though not all of them. The profile shows 150,000 to 200,000 clones, about 80% of them singletons. Sequencing used PBMCs. Receptors were obtained from a woman aged 18-30 years in good health and CMV-seropositive.

The chain joins TRBV7-9 to TRBJ2-1, with 11 nucleotides matching TRBD2. Germline V gene sequence: CDR1 SEHNR, CDR2 FQNEAQ (reference sequence). The CDR3 contains 19 residues. With 4 bases clipped from V and 4 bases from J, the junction kept 15 bases outside the gene matches. In nucleotides, the CDR3 is TGTGCCAGCAGCTCGTACTATAGCGGGGGGGCTATTAGATACAATGAGCAGTTCTTC. Translating it yields CASSSYYSGGAIRYNEQFF.

The chain uses TRBV10-2 and TRBJ1-5; the D gene is possibly TRBD1 (5 bases). The V gene's germline CDR1 is WSHSY and CDR2 SAAADI. The V and J ends lost 3 bases and 4 bases respectively, with 10 bases between them. The CDR3 length is 14 residues. For the CDR3, the DNA is TGCGCCAGCAGTGACAGGGCGTCAAATCAGCCCCAGCATTTT. Protein product: CASSDRASNQPQHF.

This clone was seen a handful of times. V gene TRBV29-1 combines with J gene TRBJ1-5, with a possible D match to TRBD1 (5 bases). V was trimmed by 0 bases and J by 6 bases, leaving 9 bases between them. Germline V gene lookup returns CDR1 SQVTM and CDR2 ANQGSEA. The CDR3 covers 13 residues. CDR3 coding DNA: TGCAGCGTTGAAGACAGGGATGGTCAGCCCCAGCATTTT. As protein: CSVEDRDGQPQHF.

The chain is built from TRBV11-2 and TRBJ2-7; the match to TRBD2 covers 7 bases. The CDR3 covers 15 residues. Per the germline V gene, CDR1 is SGHAT and CDR2 is FQNNGV. The J segment lost 3 bases and the V segment lost 1 base, leaving 6 bases of the junction unmatched. DNA of the CDR3: TGTGCCAGCAGCTTAGCCCGCGGGGGTTTCTACGAGCAGTACTTC. This sequence encodes CASSLARGGFYEQYF.

This clone was recorded only once. This chain joins TRBV6-5 and TRBJ1-6; D possibly corresponds to TRBD1 (5 bases). The CDR3 is 15 residues long. CDR1 and CDR2 from the germline V gene are MNHEY and SVGAGI. Trimming cost V 7 bases and J 1 base, with 11 bases left between them. CDR3 DNA sequence: TGTGCCAGCATGATTGGGGGGTCCTATAATTCACCCCTCCACTTT. Translated: CASMIGGSYNSPLHF.

V usage is TRBV7-2 and J usage is TRBJ1-1; no clear D gene. Trimming removed 5 bases at V and 5 bases at J, with 15 bases between. Germline V gene lookup returns CDR1 SGHTA and CDR2 FQGNSA. This CDR3 is built from 14 residues. This CDR3 is CASSPRPRETEAFF. The CDR3 coding sequence is TGTGCCAGCAGCCCAAGGCCCCGGGAAACTGAAGCTTTCTTT. Filled out from reference TRBV7-2 and TRBJ1-1, the complete variable domain reads GAGVSQSPSNKVTEKGKDVELRCDPISGHTALYWYRQSLGQGLEFLIYFQGNSAPDKSGLPSDRFSAERTGGSVSTLTIQRTQQEDSAVYLCASSPRPRETEAFFGQGTRLTVV.

This chain joins TRBV7-2 and TRBJ2-3, with TRBD2 as a possible D gene (8 bases). This CDR3 spans 18 amino acids. Germline-derived CDR1 and CDR2 are SGHTA and FQGNSA. The V gene lost 5 bases and the J gene lost 4 bases, with 25 bases spanning the gap. CDR3 coding DNA: TGTGCCAGCAGCCCCCGCGGGGGGCAGGGGGGAAGAGCAGATACGCAGTATTTT. Amino acids: CASSPRGGQGGRADTQYF.

The genes are TRBV6-1 and TRBJ1-4; tentative D call: TRBD1 (5 bases). Per the germline V gene, CDR1 is MNHNS and CDR2 is SASEGT. V dropped 10 bases and J dropped 5 bases, with 17 bases sitting between them. The CDR3 spans 14 residues. The DNA of the CDR3 is TGTGCCATCAGGCGGGGCACACAAAATGAAAAACTGTTTTTT. Its protein is CAIRRGTQNEKLFF.

Here the CDR3 reads CASSSTLQATSGNTIYF. The CDR3 DNA reads as TGCGCCAGCAGCTCAACCCTACAGGCTACCTCTGGAAACACCATATATTTT. The chain uses TRBV5-1 and TRBJ1-3, with D maybe TRBD1 (5 bases). The CDR3 is 17 amino acids. Germline CDR1 is SGHRS and CDR2 is YFSETQ. The V end was cut by 3 bases, the J end by 0 bases, with 16 bases between.

V and J are TRBV30 and TRBJ1-2; D is unresolved. Trimming cost V 0 bases and J 8 bases, with 13 bases left between them. Germline assignment: CDR1 GTSNPN and CDR2 SVGIG (reference sequence). CDR3 length equals 13 residues. The CDR3 here is CAWSVYNPGGYTF. In DNA form, the CDR3 reads TGTGCCTGGAGTGTTTACAATCCGGGGGGCTACACCTTC.

V is TRBV30 and J is TRBJ2-3; D is perhaps TRBD2 (5 bases). Germline lookup yields CDR1 GTSNPN and CDR2 SVGIG (reference sequence). The CDR3 is 12 amino acids. V lost 4 bases to trimming and J lost 10 bases, with 15 bases between them. The CDR3 reads CAWTGLGWAQYF. CDR3 bases: TGTGCCTGGACGGGGTTGGGATGGGCGCAGTATTTT.

This clone was detected a few times. This sequence joins TRBV6-4 and TRBJ2-1; 12 bases are shared with TRBD2. The CDR3 is 13 residues long. V dropped 9 bases and J dropped 9; count of bases not matched to a gene: 6. Germline V CDR1 and CDR2: MRHNA, SNTAGT. The CDR3 coding sequence is TGTGCCAGTTCTAGCGGGGGGGCTGGTGAGCAGTTCTTC. It yields the protein CASSSGGAGEQFF.

V and J are TRBV15 and TRBJ1-3; D gene uncertain. Trimming left V 1 base short and J 0 bases short, with 7 bases between. Germline V CDR1 and CDR2: LNHNV, YYDKDF (reference sequence). This CDR3 is 15 amino acids long. CDR3 sequence (DNA): TGTGCCACCAGCAGAGTTGGCAACTCTGGAAACACCATATATTTT. Translated: CATSRVGNSGNTIYF.

V and J are TRBV6-1 and TRBJ1-2; TRBD1 aligns across 9 bases. CDR3 size: 15 residues. Germline CDR1 reads MNHNS; CDR2 reads SASEGT. V dropped 6 bases and J dropped 1; count of bases not matched to a gene: 6. CDR3 in DNA: TGTGCCAGCAGGAAGGGACAGGGAGATAACTATGGCTACACCTTC. Translated, it gives CASRKGQGDNYGYTF.

This chain links TRBV7-2 with TRBJ2-3, with 11 bases identical to TRBD2. This CDR3 has 15 residues. V lost 3 bases to trimming and J lost 6 bases; unmatched junction nucleotides: 5. CDR1 is SGHTA, CDR2 FQGNSA, per germline. The CDR3 bases are TGTGCCAGCAGCTTTAGCGGGGGGGCCGGGGATACGCAGTATTTT. Translating gives CASSFSGGAGDTQYF.

J is TRBJ2-2 and V is TRBV27, with no clear D. CDR1 and CDR2 (germline): MNHEY, SMNVEV (reference sequence). CDR3 length: 15 amino acids. The ends were cut back, 0 bases at V and 2 bases at J, with 7 bases in the middle. The CDR3 region is CASSLSDLNTGELFF. In DNA, the CDR3 is TGTGCCAGCAGTTTATCCGACTTAAACACCGGGGAGCTGTTTTTT.

The chain links TRBV30 to TRBJ2-2; tentatively, D is TRBD1 (5 bases). The V end was cut by 3 bases, the J end by 4 bases, with 9 bases between. From germline, CDR1 is GTSNPN and CDR2 SVGIG (reference sequence). CDR3 length: 13 amino acids. The CDR3 DNA reads as TGTGCCTGGAGCCTTCAGGGCACCGGGGAGCTGTTTTTT. Translation gives CAWSLQGTGELFF.

This rearrangement joins TRBV7-6 to TRBJ2-5; TRBD2 matches 11 bases. The CDR3 is 16 residues long. CDR1 and CDR2 (germline): SGHVS, FNYEAQ. V trimming: 3 bases; J trimming: 1 base; junction bases outside the gene matches: 4. CDR3 region: CASSFSGGASQETQYF. The CDR3, as DNA: TGTGCCAGCAGCTTTAGCGGGGGGGCCAGCCAAGAGACCCAGTACTTC.

V is TRBV6-1 and J is TRBJ1-6; 9 bases line up with TRBD1. V was pared by 6 bases and J by 5 bases, with 5 bases of the junction left unmatched. Germline CDR1 MNHNS, CDR2 SASEGT. The CDR3 sequence is 15 residues long. CDR3 amino acids: CASRVGQGDNSPLHF. CDR3 sequence (DNA): TGTGCCAGCAGGGTGGGACAGGGAGATAATTCACCCCTCCACTTT.

The chain employs TRBV27 and TRBJ2-7, with 10 bases that match TRBD1. The CDR3 contains 12 residues. J was trimmed by 3 bases and V by 10 bases; bases with no gene match: 3. CDR1 and CDR2 (germline): MNHEY, SMNVEV (reference sequence). The CDR3 loop is CAIRTGGYEQYV. Written as DNA, the CDR3 is TGTGCCATCCGGACAGGGGGCTACGAGCAGTACGTC.

The rearrangement links TRBV28 to TRBJ2-3; 8 bases align to TRBD2. CDR1 is MDHEN and CDR2 is SYDVKM in the germline V gene. The CDR3 has 15 amino acids. Trimming took 3 bases from V and 1 from J; bases not matched to a gene: 3. The CDR3 region is CASSLGTRGTDTQYF. The CDR3 DNA reads as TGTGCCAGCAGTTTGGGGACTAGAGGCACAGATACGCAGTATTTT.

This clone was seen a handful of times. J is TRBJ2-1 and V is TRBV9; a weak D match, TRBD2 (6 bases). V lost 4 bases to trimming and J lost 10 bases, with 15 bases between them. Germline V gene data show CDR1 as SGDLS and CDR2 as YYNGEE. The CDR3 runs 13 residues. The CDR3 nucleotides read TGTGCCAGCAGCCGGGACTTGCAAAGGGAGCAGTTCTTC. Encoded protein: CASSRDLQREQFF.

The rearrangement joins TRBV7-2 to TRBJ1-1; a weak D match, TRBD1 (6 bases). CDR3 length: 15 amino acids. Germline V gene data show CDR1 as SGHTA and CDR2 as FQGNSA. Between the trimmed V and J ends, which lost 5 bases and 0 bases, there was a span of 13 bases. The DNA of the CDR3 is TGTGCCAGCAGCAAAGCCCCAGGGGTGAACACTGAAGCTTTCTTT. Amino acid sequence: CASSKAPGVNTEAFF.

The CDR3 coding sequence is TGTGCCAGCAGCTTGGGGGACTGGAATCAAGAGACCCAGTACTTC. Amino acids: CASSLGDWNQETQYF. V usage is TRBV7-2 and J usage is TRBJ2-5; D possibly corresponds to TRBD2 (6 bases). There are 15 residues in the CDR3. Germline CDR1 is SGHTA and CDR2 is FQGNSA. The V and J ends lost 3 bases and 2 bases respectively, with 13 bases between them.

The CDR3 nucleotides read TGCGCCAGCAGCTACGCCGGGACTAGCGGGGGAAGGGTTGGCAATGAGCAGTTCTTC. Translation gives CASSYAGTSGGRVGNEQFF. The chain recombines TRBV4-3 with TRBJ2-1; 14 nucleotides align to TRBD2. The CDR3 totals 19 residues. With V trimmed by 5 bases and J by 6 bases, 15 bases remained unmatched. CDR1 is LGHNA and CDR2 is YSLEER in the germline V gene.

The sample holds one count of this clone. The chain recombines TRBV5-1 with TRBJ2-5; 10 bases align to TRBD1. Looked up from germline, CDR1 is SGHRS and CDR2 is YFSETQ. Trimming cost V 4 bases and J 4 bases; bases outside gene matches: 7. The CDR3 spans 15 residues. CDR3 DNA sequence: TGCGCCAGCAGCCCCGTCGGACAGGGGGTAGAGACCCAGTACTTC. It translates to CASSPVGQGVETQYF.

DNA of the CDR3: TGTGCCAGCAGTGTCGGCCCAGAGGGCACTGAAGCTTTCTTT. This encodes CASSVGPEGTEAFF. V and J are TRBV6-5 and TRBJ1-1; D is ambiguous. The germline V gene has CDR1 MNHEY and CDR2 SVGAGI. CDR3 size: 14 residues. Trimming shortened V by 5 bases and J by 4 bases, and 14 bases separated the two germline ends.

The rearrangement uses TRBV19 and TRBJ2-6; tentatively, D is TRBD2 (6 bases). This CDR3 is 13 amino acids long. Trimming removed 8 bases from V and 4 bases from J, with 9 bases in between. Per germline, CDR1 LNHDA and CDR2 SQIVND (reference sequence). CDR3 sequence reads: CASGGTGANVLTF. The CDR3, as DNA: TGTGCCAGTGGGGGGACCGGGGCCAACGTCCTGACTTTC.

This sequence joins TRBV5-6 and TRBJ2-5; 9 bases align to TRBD1. The germline gives CDR1 SGHDT, CDR2 YYEEEE. With V trimmed by 0 bases and J by 2 bases, 5 bases remained unmatched. CDR3 size: 16 residues. DNA for the CDR3: TGTGCCAGCAGCTTGGACCTCGGACAGGGGCAAGAGACCCAGTACTTC. Its translation: CASSLDLGQGQETQYF.